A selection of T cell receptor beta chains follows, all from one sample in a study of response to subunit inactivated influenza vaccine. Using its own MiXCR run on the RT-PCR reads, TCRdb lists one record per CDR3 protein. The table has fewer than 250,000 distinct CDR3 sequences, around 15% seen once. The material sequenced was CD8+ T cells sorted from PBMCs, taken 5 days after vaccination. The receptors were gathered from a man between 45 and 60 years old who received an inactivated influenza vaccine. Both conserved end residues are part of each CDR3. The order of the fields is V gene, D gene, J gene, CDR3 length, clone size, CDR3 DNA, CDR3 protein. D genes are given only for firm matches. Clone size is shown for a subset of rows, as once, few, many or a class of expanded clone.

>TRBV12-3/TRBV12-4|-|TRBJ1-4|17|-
TGTGCCAGCAGTCCTACTCCAGGCCGAGCGGCTAATGAAAAACTGTTTTTT
CASSPTPGRAANEKLFF
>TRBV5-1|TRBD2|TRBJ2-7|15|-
TGCGCCAGCAGCTTGGGACTAGCTTATTCCTACGAGCAGTACTTC
CASSLGLAYSYEQYF
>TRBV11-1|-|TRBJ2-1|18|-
TGTGCCAGCAGCTCAACCTCTGGCAGGGGAAGCTCCTACAATGAGCAGTTCTTC
CASSSTSGRGSSYNEQFF
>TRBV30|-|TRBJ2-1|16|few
TGTGCCTGGAGTGTACTGGGGCGGGGGCCTTACAATGAGCAGTTCTTC
CAWSVLGRGPYNEQFF
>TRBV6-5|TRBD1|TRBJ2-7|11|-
TGTGCCACTCAGACAGGGCCCGAGCAGTACTTC
CATQTGPEQYF
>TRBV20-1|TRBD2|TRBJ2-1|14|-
TGCAGTGCCATAGCGGGAGATAGCTACAATGAGCAGTTCTTC
CSAIAGDSYNEQFF
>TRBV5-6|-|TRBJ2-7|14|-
TGTGCCAGCAGCCCAGGGTTCCGGACCTACGAGCAGTACTTC
CASSPGFRTYEQYF
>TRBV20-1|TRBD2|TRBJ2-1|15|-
TGCAGCGGCCTAGGGGCGGGGGGTTCCTACAATGAGCAGTTCTTC
CSGLGAGGSYNEQFF
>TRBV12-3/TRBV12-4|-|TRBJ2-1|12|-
TGTGCCAGCAGTTTCGACGGAAGGGAGCAGTTCTTC
CASSFDGREQFF
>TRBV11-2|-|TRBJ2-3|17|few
TGTGCCAGCAGCCCTAATCCGGCAAACCTGGCCACAGATACGCAGTATTTT
CASSPNPANLATDTQYF
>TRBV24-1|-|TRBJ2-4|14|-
TGTGCCAACCGGCGACAGAGAACCAAAAACATTCAGTACTTC
CANRRQRTKNIQYF
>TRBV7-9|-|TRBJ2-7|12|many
TGTGCCAGCAGCTTCGGACAGTACGAGCAGTACTTC
CASSFGQYEQYF
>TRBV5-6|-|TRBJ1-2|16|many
TGTGCCAGCAGCTTAGTCCGGGGGGACACTAACTATGGCTACACCTTC
CASSLVRGDTNYGYTF
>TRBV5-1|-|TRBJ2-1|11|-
TGCGCCAGCAGCTCTCCCCGTGAGCAGTTCTTC
CASSSPREQFF
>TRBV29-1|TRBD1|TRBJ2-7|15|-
TGCAGCGTTGAAGAACTTGGACAGGGTGGGTACGAGCAGTACTTC
CSVEELGQGGYEQYF
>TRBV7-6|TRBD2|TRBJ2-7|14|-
TGTGCCAGCAGTCCCGGGACTAACCCCTACGAGCAGTACTTC
CASSPGTNPYEQYF
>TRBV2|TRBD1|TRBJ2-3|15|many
TGTGCCAGTAGGCAGGGGGCACACACAAGAGATACGCAGTATTTT
CASRQGAHTRDTQYF
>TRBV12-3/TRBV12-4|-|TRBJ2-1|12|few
TGTGCCAGCACCCTGACATCGGATGAGCAGTTCTTC
CASTLTSDEQFF
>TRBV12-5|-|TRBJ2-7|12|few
TGTGCTAGTGGCCCAACGACTTACGAGCAGTACTTC
CASGPTTYEQYF
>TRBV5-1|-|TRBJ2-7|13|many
TGCGCCAGCAGCTCCGCCCCCACCTACGAGCAGTACTTC
CASSSAPTYEQYF
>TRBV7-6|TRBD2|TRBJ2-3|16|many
TGTGCCAGCAGCTTAGCGGCGGGAGCTAGCACAGATACGCAGTATTTT
CASSLAAGASTDTQYF
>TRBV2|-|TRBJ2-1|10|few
TGTGCCAGCAGTGAAATCCTTGTGTTCTTC
CASSEILVFF
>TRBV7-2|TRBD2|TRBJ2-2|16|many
TGTGCCAGCAGCTTAGCGGGGCTAGCGGACACCGGGGAGCTGTTTTTT
CASSLAGLADTGELFF
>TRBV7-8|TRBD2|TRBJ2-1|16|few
TGTGCCAGCAGCTCCTCACTAGCGGGAGGATTGAAAGAGCAGTTCTTC
CASSSSLAGGLKEQFF
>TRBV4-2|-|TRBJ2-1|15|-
TGTGCCAGCAGCCAAGAAAGGGCTACGAACAATGAGCAGTTCTTC
CASSQERATNNEQFF
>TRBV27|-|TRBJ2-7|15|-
TGTGCCAGCAGTCCCTATAGCGGAACTACCTACGAGCAGTACTTC
CASSPYSGTTYEQYF
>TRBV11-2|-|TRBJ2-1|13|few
TGTGCCAGCAGCTTAGGGCCGGTAAATGAGCAGTTCTTC
CASSLGPVNEQFF
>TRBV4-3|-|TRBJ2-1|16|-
TGCGCCAGCAGCCAAGATACGGACCCCTCATACAATGAGCAGTTCTTC
CASSQDTDPSYNEQFF
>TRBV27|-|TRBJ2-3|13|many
TGTGCCAGCAGCCGAGAGGTTGCAGATACGCAGTATTTT
CASSREVADTQYF
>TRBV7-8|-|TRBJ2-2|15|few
TGTGCCAGCAGCTTACACGGGAGAGGTACCGGGGAGCTGTTTTTT
CASSLHGRGTGELFF
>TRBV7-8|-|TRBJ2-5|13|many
TGTGCCAGCAGCTTCTTAAACCAGGAGACCCAGTACTTC
CASSFLNQETQYF
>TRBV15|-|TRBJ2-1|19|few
TGTGCCACCAGCAGAGAGTATAGCGAACCCGTCCCCCTCTACAATGAGCAGTTCTTC
CATSREYSEPVPLYNEQFF
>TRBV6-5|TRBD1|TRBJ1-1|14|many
TGTGCCAGCAGTTCTACAGGGGGGTTAACTGAAGCTTTCTTT
CASSSTGGLTEAFF